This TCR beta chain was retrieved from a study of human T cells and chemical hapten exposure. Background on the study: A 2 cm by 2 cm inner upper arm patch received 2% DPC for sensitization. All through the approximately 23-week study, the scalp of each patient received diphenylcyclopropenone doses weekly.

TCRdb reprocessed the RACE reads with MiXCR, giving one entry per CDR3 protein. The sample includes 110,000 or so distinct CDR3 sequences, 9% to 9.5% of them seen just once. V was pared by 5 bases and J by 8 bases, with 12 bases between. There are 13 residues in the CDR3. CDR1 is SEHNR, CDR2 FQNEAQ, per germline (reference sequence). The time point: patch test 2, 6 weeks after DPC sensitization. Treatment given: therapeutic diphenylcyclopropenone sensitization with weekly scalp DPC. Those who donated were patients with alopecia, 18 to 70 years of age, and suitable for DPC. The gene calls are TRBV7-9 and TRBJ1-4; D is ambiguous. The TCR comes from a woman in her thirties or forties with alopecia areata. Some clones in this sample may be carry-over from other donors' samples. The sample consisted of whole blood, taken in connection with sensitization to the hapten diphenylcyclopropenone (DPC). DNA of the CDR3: TGTGCCAGCAGCCCAGGTTTGGGGGAAAAACTGTTTTTT. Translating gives CASSPGLGEKLFF.